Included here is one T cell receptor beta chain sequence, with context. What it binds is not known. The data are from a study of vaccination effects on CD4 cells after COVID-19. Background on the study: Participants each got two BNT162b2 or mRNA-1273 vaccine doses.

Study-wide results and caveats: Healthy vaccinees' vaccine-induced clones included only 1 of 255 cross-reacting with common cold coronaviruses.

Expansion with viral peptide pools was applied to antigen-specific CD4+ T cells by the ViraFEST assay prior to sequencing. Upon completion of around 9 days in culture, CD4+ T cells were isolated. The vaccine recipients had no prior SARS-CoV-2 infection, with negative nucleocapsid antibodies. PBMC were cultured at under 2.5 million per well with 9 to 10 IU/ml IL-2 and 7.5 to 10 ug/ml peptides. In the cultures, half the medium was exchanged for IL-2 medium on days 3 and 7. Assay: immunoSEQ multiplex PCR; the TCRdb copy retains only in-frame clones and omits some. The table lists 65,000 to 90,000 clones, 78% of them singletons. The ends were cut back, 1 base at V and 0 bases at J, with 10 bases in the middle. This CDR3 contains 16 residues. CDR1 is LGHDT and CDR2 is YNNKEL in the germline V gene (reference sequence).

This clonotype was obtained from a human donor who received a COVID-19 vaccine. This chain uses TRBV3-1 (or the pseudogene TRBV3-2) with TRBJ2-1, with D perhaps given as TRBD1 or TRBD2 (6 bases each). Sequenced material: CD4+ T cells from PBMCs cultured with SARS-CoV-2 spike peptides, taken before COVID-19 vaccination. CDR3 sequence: CASSQGGAVSYNEQFF. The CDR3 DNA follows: TGTGCCAGCAGCCAAGGGGGGGCGGTCTCCTACAATGAGCAGTTCTTC.